This entry is about one TCR beta chain. Antigen: not known. The data were obtained in a study of vaccination and CD4 T cells after COVID-19. Sequencing of DNA taken from cultured CD4+ T cells relied on the Oncomine TCR Beta short-read assay. TCRdb re-called the PCR reads with MiXCR, one entry per CDR3 protein. The sample yields 12,000 or so distinct CDR3 sequences, around 50% seen once. Germline V CDR1 and CDR2: MNHEY, SVGEGT. The ends were cut back, 6 bases at V and 1 base at J, with 14 bases in the middle. The CDR3 sequence is 15 residues long. Stated treatment: approximately nine-day PBMC culture with coronavirus spike peptide pools or control peptides (ViraFEST assay).

This chain joins TRBV6-2 or TRBV6-3 and TRBJ2-3, with unresolved D. This receptor was identified in a human donor who had recovered from COVID-19. Sequencing input: CD4+ T cells from blood, cultured in vitro. CDR3 loop: CASREQRFGTDTQYF. CDR3 coding DNA: TGTGCCAGCAGGGAACAAAGGTTCGGCACAGATACGCAGTATTTT.